The sequence of this TCR beta chain was determined in a study of blood T cell repertoires in COVID-19. Across the study: T cells, B-cell-depleted T cells, or PBMCs supplied cDNA or gDNA.

The CDR3 consists of 15 residues. CDR1 SGHTA and CDR2 FQGNSA come from the germline V gene. V was pared by 5 bases and J by 3 bases, with 13 bases between. Enrolled through a virtual design, the participants were between about 18 and 100 years of age and came from some 25 US areas. Participants had their cohort set by participant-reported clinical history. In the original processing: Reference gene primer amplification yielded estimated nucleated cell counts. Assay: immunoSEQ multiplex PCR; the TCRdb copy retains only in-frame clones and omits some. V, J and clone size are those of that table, while D and trimming were read from the DNA. The data contain about 200,000 clones, 80% to 85% of them singletons.

This sequence joins TRBV7-2 and TRBJ2-2, with D maybe TRBD1 (5 bases). The clonotype was recovered from a man in his forties who had recovered from COVID-19. The sequenced sample was PBMCs or T cells enriched from blood (not recorded which). The CDR3 reads CASSQTLRDTGELFF. The CDR3 nucleotides read TGTGCCAGCAGCCAGACCCTCAGGGACACCGGGGAGCTGTTTTTT.